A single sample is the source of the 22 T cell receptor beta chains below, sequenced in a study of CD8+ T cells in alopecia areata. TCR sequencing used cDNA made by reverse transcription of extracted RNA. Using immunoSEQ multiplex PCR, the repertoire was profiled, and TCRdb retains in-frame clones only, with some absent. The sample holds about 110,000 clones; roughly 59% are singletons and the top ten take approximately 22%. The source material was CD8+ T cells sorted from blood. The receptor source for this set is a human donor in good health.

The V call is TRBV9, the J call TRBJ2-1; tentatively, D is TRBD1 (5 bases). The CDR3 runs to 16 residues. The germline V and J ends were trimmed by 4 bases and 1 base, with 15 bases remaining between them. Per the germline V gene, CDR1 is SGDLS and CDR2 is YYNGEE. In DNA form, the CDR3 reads TGTGCCAGCAGCCCGCCATCGGACACATCCTACAATGAGCAGTTCTTC. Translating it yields CASSPPSDTSYNEQFF.

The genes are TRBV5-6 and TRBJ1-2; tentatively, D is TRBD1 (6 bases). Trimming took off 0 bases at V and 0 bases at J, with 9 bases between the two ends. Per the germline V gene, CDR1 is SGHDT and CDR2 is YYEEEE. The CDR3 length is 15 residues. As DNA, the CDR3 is TGTGCCAGCAGCTTGGGGGCAGGGGCTAACTATGGCTACACCTTC. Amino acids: CASSLGAGANYGYTF.

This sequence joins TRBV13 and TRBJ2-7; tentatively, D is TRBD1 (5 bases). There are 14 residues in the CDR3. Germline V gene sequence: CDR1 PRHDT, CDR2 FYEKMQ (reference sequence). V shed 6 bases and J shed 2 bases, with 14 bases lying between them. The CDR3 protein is CASSSQESAYEQYF. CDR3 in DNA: TGTGCCAGCAGTTCACAGGAGTCAGCCTACGAGCAGTACTTC.

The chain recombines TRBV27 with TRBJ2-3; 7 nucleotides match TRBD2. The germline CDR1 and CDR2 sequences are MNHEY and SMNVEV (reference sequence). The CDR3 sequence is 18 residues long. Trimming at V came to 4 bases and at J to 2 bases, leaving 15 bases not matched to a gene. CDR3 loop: CASSSGRGGQRTTDTQYF. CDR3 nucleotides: TGTGCCAGCAGTTCGGGACGGGGAGGGCAACGTACCACAGATACGCAGTATTTT.

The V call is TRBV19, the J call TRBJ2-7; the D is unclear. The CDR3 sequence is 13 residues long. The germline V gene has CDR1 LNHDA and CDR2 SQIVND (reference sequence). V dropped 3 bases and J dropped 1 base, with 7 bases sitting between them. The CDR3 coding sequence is TGTGCCAGTAGTATGACGTCGTCCTACGAGCAGTACTTC. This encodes CASSMTSSYEQYF.

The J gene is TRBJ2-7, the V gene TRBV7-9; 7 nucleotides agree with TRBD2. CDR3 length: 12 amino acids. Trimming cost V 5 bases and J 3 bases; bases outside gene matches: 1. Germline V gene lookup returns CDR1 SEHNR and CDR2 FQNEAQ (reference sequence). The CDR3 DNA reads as TGTGCCAGCAGCGGGGAGGGCTACGAGCAGTACTTC. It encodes CASSGEGYEQYF.

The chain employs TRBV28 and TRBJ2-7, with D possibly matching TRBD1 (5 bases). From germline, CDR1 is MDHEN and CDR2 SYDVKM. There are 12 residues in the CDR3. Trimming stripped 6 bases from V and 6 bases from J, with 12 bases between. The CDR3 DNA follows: TGTGCCAGCAGGGACAACGATATCGAGCAGTACTTC. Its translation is CASRDNDIEQYF.

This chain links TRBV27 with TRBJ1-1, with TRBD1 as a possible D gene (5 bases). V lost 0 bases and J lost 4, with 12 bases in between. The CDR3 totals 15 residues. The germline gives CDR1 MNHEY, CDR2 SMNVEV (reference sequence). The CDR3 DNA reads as TGTGCCAGCAGTTTATCGGCAGGGTTGACCACTGAAGCTTTCTTT. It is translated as CASSLSAGLTTEAFF.

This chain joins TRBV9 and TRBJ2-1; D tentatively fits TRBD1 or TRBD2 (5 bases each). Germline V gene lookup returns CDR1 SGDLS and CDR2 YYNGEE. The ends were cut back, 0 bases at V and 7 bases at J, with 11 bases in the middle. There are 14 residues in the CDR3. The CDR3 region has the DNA TGTGCCAGCAGCGTAGGGGGGTTCGGGAATGAGCAGTTCTTC. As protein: CASSVGGFGNEQFF.

CDR3: CATSRDRDREIATKFF. The CDR3 bases are TGTGCCACCAGCAGAGATCGGGACAGGGAAATCGCAACGAAGTTCTTC. The rearrangement joins TRBV15 to TRBJ2-1; 9 positions agree with TRBD1. This CDR3 has 16 residues. Germline-derived CDR1 and CDR2 are LNHNV and YYDKDF (reference sequence). The ends lost 0 bases at V and 14 bases at J; junction bases unmatched: 14.

CDR3 sequence: CAWASETYEQYF. CDR3 DNA sequence: TGTGCCTGGGCCAGCGAAACCTACGAGCAGTACTTC. This rearrangement joins TRBV30 to TRBJ2-7; D unclear. The length of the CDR3 is 12 residues. Trimming shortened V by 5 bases and J by 2 bases, and 10 bases separated the two germline ends. The germline V gene has CDR1 GTSNPN and CDR2 SVGIG (reference sequence).

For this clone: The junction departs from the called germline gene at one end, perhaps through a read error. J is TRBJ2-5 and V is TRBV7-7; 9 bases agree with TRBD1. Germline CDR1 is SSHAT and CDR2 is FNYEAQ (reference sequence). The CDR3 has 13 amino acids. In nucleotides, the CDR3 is TGTGCTAGCAGCCCGGGACAGGGACAGACCCAGTACTTC. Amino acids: CASSPGQGQTQYF.

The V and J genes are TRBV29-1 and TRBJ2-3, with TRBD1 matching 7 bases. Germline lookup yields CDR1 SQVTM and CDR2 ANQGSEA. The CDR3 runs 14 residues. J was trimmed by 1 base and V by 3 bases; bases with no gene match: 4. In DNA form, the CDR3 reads TGCAGCGTTGAGGGGACAGAGCGCACAGATACGCAGTATTTT. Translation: CSVEGTERTDTQYF.

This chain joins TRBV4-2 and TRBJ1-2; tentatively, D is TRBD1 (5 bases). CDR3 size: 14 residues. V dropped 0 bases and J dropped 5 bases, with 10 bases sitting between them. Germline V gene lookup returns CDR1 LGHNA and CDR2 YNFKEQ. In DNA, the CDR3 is TGTGCCAGCAGCCAAGATCCAGGGACGTATGGCTACACCTTC. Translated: CASSQDPGTYGYTF.

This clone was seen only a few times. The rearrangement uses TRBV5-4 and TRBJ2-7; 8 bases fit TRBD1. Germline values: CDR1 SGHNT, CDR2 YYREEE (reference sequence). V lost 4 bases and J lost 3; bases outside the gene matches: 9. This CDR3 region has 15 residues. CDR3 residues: CASSGAGTGLYEQYF. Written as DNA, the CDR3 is TGTGCCAGCAGCGGAGCCGGGACAGGTCTCTACGAGCAGTACTTC.

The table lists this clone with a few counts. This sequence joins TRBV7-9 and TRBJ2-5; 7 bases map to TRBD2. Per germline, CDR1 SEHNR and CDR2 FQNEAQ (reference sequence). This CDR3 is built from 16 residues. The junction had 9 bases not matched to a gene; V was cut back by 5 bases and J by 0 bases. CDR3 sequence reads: CASSGRAGPDQETQYF. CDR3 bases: TGTGCCAGCAGCGGGAGAGCGGGGCCCGACCAAGAGACCCAGTACTTC.

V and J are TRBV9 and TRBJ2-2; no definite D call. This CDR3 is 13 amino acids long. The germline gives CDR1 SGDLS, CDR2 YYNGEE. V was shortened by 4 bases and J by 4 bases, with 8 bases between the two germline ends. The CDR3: CASSPEATGELFF. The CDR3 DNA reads TGTGCCAGCAGCCCAGAGGCCACCGGGGAGCTGTTTTTT.

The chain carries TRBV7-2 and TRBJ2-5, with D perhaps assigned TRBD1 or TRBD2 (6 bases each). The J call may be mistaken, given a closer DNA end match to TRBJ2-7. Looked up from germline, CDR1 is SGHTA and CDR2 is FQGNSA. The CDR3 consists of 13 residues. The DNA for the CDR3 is TGTGCCAGCAGCCCTCCCGGGGGCCACGAGCAGTACTTC. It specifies CASSPPGGHEQYF.

CDR3 nucleotide sequence: TGTGCCATCGGACAGACCTCCTACTACGAGCAGTACTTC. Translated, it gives CAIGQTSYYEQYF. The chain couples TRBV6-6 to TRBJ2-7; TRBD1 is a possible D gene (6 bases). Trimming took 10 bases from V and 3 from J, leaving 16 bases between them. This CDR3 has 13 amino acids. Germline V lookup: CDR1 MNHNY, CDR2 SVGAGI (reference sequence).

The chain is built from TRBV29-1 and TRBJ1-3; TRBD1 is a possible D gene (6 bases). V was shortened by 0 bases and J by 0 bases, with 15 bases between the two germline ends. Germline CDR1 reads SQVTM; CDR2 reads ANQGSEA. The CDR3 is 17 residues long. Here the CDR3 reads CSVEDYRAHSSGNTIYF. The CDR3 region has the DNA TGCAGCGTTGAAGACTACAGGGCCCACAGCTCTGGAAACACCATATATTTT.

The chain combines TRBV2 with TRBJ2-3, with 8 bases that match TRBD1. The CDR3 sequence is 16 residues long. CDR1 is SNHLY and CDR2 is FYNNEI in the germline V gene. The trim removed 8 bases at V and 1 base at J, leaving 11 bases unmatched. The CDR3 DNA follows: TGTGCCAGCCGGAGGGCGGACAGGGCCCGCACAGATACGCAGTATTTT. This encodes CASRRADRARTDTQYF.

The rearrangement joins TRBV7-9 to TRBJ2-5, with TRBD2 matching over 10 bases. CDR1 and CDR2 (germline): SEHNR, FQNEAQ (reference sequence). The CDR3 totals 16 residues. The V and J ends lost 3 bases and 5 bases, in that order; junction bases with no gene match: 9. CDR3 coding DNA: TGTGCCAGCAGCTTGATTACTAGCGGGGTTACGGAGACCCAGTACTTC. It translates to CASSLITSGVTETQYF.